These 14 T cell receptor beta chains were all obtained from the same sample, sequenced in a study of identical twins. TCRdb passed the 5' RACE reads through MiXCR, listing each CDR3 protein once. The sample comprises approximately 530,000 distinct CDR3 sequences, about a fifth of which are singletons, and approximately 0.52% rests with the top ten. This sample was also put to use in a study of yellow fever vaccine responses in identical twins.

The sample was CD4+ T cells sorted from blood. These TCRs come from a woman under 30 in good health.

This clonotype was recorded only once. The CDR3 reads CASSLSGTGRIFF. For the CDR3, the DNA is TGCGCCAGCAGCTTATCAGGAACAGGGAGAATTTTCTTT. The rearrangement joins TRBV5-1 to TRBJ1-1; perhaps TRBD1 as D (6 bases). CDR1 SGHRS and CDR2 YFSETQ come from the germline V gene. Trimming cost V 2 bases and J 13 bases, with 18 bases left between them. The CDR3 length is 13 residues.

This clonotype was counted only a few times. The chain couples TRBV15 to TRBJ2-3; D gene uncertain. The CDR3 runs to 15 residues. Trimming stripped 0 bases from V and 7 bases from J, with 14 bases between. The germline gives CDR1 LNHNV, CDR2 YYDKDF (reference sequence). CDR3 residues: CATSRERVGMHTQYF. The CDR3 DNA sequence: TGTGCCACCAGCAGAGAACGGGTTGGCATGCATACGCAGTATTTT.

The chain carries TRBV7-6 and TRBJ2-6; possible D gene TRBD1, 5 bases. V was pared by 4 bases and J by 1 base, with 14 bases between. Germline assignment: CDR1 SGHVS and CDR2 FNYEAQ. CDR3 length: 17 residues. Here the CDR3 DNA reads TGTGCCAGCAGCTCGCTAGGGGTTAATTCTGGGGCCAACGTCCTGACTTTC. Translating it yields CASSSLGVNSGANVLTF.

The chain joins TRBV9 to TRBJ2-2; D unclear. CDR1 SGDLS and CDR2 YYNGEE come from the germline V gene. This CDR3 region has 14 residues. V was trimmed by 0 bases and J by 5 bases, leaving 8 bases between them. In nucleotides, the CDR3 is TGTGCCAGCAGCGTAGGGGCGGAGACCGGGGAGCTGTTTTTT. Its translation is CASSVGAETGELFF.

The chain is built from TRBV7-2 and TRBJ1-6; D ambiguous. The CDR3 length is 13 residues. Per the germline V gene, CDR1 is SGHTA and CDR2 is FQGNSA. Trimming took off 4 bases at V and 3 bases at J, with 4 bases between the two ends. The DNA of the CDR3 is TGTGCCAGCAGCTCGGTCTATAATTCACCCCTCCACTTT. Residues: CASSSVYNSPLHF.

This clonotype was detected a few times. V and J are TRBV5-1 and TRBJ2-7, with 13 bases that match TRBD2. The V and J ends lost 4 bases and 4 bases, in that order; junction bases with no gene match: 5. The CDR3 is 15 residues long. CDR1 and CDR2 from the germline V gene are SGHRS and YFSETQ. DNA of the CDR3: TGCGCCAGCAGCCAAGGACTAGCGGGAGTTTACGAGCAGTACTTC. Protein: CASSQGLAGVYEQYF. Supplemented by reference TRBV5-1 and TRBJ2-7, the full variable domain reads KAGVTQTPRYLIKTRGQQVTLSCSPISGHRSVSWYQQTPGQGLQFLFEYFSETQRNKGNFPGRFSGRQFSNSRSEMNVSTLELGDSALYLCASSQGLAGVYEQYFGPGTRLTVT.

This clonotype has more than one count but fewer than ten. V is TRBV19 and J is TRBJ2-3, with D hard to call. Germline V gene lookup returns CDR1 LNHDA and CDR2 SQIVND (reference sequence). V shed 4 bases and J shed 6 bases, with 11 bases lying between them. This CDR3 region has 13 residues. CDR3 nucleotides: TGTGCCAGTAGTAACAAGGCCACGGATACGCAGTATTTT. Translating gives CASSNKATDTQYF.

The chain uses TRBV28 and TRBJ2-2, with a tentative D call TRBD2 (6 bases). The V gene lost 5 bases and the J gene lost 6 bases, with 13 bases spanning the gap. Per the germline V gene, CDR1 is MDHEN and CDR2 is SYDVKM. The CDR3 sequence is 14 residues long. CDR3 residues: CASSPTSLAGELFF. The CDR3 DNA reads as TGTGCCAGCAGTCCGACTAGTTTAGCCGGGGAGCTGTTTTTT. The full variable domain, completed using reference TRBV28 and TRBJ2-2, is DVKVTQSSRYLVKRTGEKVFLECVQDMDHENMFWYRQDPGLGLRLIYFSYDVKMKEKGDIPEGYSVSREKKERFSLILESASTNQTSMYLCASSPTSLAGELFFGEGSRLTVL.

The rearrangement joins TRBV27 to TRBJ2-7, with D perhaps given as TRBD1 or TRBD2 (5 bases each). The CDR3 is 15 amino acids. Between the trimmed V and J ends, which lost 7 bases and 6 bases, there was a span of 22 bases. Germline V gives CDR1 MNHEY, CDR2 SMNVEV (reference sequence). In DNA form, the CDR3 reads TGTGCCAGCACCCCCGGGACCCCGGTGGGTCCCGAGCAGTACTTC. This codes for CASTPGTPVGPEQYF.

This clonotype was picked up a small number of times. This chain links TRBV29-1 with TRBJ2-1, with 7 bases identical to TRBD1. Germline V lookup: CDR1 SQVTM, CDR2 ANQGSEA. The CDR3 extends over 11 amino acids. Unmatched junction bases numbered 3, after V lost 6 bases and J lost 7 bases. CDR3 sequence: CSVLTGNEQFF. In nucleotides, the CDR3 is TGCAGCGTGCTGACAGGGAATGAGCAGTTCTTC.

The chain couples TRBV10-3 to TRBJ2-7; a possible D gene is TRBD1 (6 bases). Germline loops: CDR1 ENHRY, CDR2 SYGVKD. The CDR3 spans 15 residues. The V gene lost 0 bases and the J gene lost 6 bases, with 15 bases spanning the gap. In DNA, the CDR3 is TGTGCCATCAGTGAGTCGGGTAGGGGGAGCGGCGAGCAGTACGTC. Its translation: CAISESGRGSGEQYV.

The rearrangement links TRBV6-2 or TRBV6-3 to TRBJ2-4; TRBD1 matches 8 bases. From germline, CDR1 is MNHEY and CDR2 SVGEGT. Trimming removed 2 bases from V and 7 bases from J; junction bases left unmatched: 10. This CDR3 spans 16 amino acids. The CDR3 region has the DNA TGTGCCAGCAGTTACGACACCAGGACAGGGTTCAACATTCAGTACTTC. It encodes CASSYDTRTGFNIQYF.

Only a few counts were recorded for this clonotype. The chain combines TRBV7-9 with TRBJ2-5, with D unclear. The V end was cut by 1 base, the J end by 1 base, with 10 bases between. The CDR3 totals 15 residues. Germline values: CDR1 SEHNR, CDR2 FQNEAQ (reference sequence). CDR3: CASSLGTFTQETQYF. Here the CDR3 DNA reads TGTGCCAGCAGCTTAGGGACCTTCACCCAAGAGACCCAGTACTTC.

The chain is built from TRBV12-3 or TRBV12-4 and TRBJ1-1; D unclear. The V end lost 0 bases, the J end lost 3 bases, and 14 bases lay between the germline ends. The CDR3 is 16 residues long. The CDR3: CASSLAKPGGDTEAFF. The CDR3 DNA is TGTGCCAGCAGTTTAGCCAAACCGGGAGGCGACACTGAAGCTTTCTTT.